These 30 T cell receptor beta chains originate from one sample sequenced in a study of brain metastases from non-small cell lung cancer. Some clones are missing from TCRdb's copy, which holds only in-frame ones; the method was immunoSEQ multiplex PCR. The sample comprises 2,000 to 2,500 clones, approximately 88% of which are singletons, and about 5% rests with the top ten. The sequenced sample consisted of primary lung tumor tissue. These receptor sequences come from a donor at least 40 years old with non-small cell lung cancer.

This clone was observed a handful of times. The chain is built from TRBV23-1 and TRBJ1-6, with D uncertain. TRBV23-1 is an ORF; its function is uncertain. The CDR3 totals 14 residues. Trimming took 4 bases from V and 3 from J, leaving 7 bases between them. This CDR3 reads CASSPGIYNSPLHF. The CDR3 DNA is TGCGCCAGCAGTCCTGGGATCTATAATTCACCCCTCCACTTT.

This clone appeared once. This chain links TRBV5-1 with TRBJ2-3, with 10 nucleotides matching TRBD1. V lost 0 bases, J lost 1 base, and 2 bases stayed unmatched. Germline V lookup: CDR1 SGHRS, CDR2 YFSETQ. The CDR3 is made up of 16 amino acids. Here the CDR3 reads CASSLAGTGGTDTQYF. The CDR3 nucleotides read TGCGCCAGCAGCTTGGCGGGGACAGGGGGCACAGATACGCAGTATTTT.

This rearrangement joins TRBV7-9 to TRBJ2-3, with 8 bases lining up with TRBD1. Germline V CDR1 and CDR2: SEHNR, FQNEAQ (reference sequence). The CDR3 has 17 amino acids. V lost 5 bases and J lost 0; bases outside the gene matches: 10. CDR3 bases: TGTGCCAGCAGCCACGGACAGGGTGGAACGAGCACAGATACGCAGTATTTT. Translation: CASSHGQGGTSTDTQYF.

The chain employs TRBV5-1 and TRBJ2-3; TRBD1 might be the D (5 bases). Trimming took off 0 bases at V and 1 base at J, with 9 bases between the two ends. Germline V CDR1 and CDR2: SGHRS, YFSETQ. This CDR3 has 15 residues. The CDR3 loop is CASSLDSTGTDTQYF. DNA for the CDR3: TGCGCCAGCAGCTTGGATTCGACAGGCACAGATACGCAGTATTTT.

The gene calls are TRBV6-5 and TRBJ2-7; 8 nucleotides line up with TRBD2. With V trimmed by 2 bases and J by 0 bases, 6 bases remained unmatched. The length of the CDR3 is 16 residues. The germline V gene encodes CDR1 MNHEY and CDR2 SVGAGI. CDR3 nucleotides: TGTGCCAGCAGTTACCTCGGACTAGCCGACTCCTACGAGCAGTACTTC. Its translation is CASSYLGLADSYEQYF.

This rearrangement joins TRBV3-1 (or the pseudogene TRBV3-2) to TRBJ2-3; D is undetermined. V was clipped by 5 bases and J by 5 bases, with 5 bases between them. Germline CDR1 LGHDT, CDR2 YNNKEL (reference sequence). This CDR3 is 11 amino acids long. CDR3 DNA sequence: TGTGCCAGCAGCAACATAGATACGCAGTATTTT. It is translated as CASSNIDTQYF.

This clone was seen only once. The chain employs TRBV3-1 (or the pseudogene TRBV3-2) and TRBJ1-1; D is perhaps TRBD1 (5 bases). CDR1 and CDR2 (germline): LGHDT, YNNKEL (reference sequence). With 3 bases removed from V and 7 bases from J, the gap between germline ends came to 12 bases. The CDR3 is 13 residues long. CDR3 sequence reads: CASSHQRGIEAFF. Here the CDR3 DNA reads TGTGCCAGCAGCCATCAAAGGGGAATTGAAGCTTTCTTT.

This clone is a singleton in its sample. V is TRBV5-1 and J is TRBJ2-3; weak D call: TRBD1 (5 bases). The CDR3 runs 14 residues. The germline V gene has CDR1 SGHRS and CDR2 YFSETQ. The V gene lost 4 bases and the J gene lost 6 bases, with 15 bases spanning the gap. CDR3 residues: CASSRLDQGDTQYF. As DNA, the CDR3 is TGCGCCAGCAGCAGACTCGATCAGGGCGATACGCAGTATTTT. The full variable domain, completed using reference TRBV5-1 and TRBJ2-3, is KAGVTQTPRYLIKTRGQQVTLSCSPISGHRSVSWYQQTPGQGLQFLFEYFSETQRNKGNFPGRFSGRQFSNSRSEMNVSTLELGDSALYLCASSRLDQGDTQYFGPGTRLTVL.

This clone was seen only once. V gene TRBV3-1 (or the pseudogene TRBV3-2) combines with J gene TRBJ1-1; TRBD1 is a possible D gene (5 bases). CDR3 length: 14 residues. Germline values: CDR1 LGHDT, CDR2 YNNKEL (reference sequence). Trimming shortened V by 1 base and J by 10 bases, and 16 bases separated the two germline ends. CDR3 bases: TGTGCCAGCAGCCAAGGCTGGGATCAGGGACTAGCTTTCTTT. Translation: CASSQGWDQGLAFF.

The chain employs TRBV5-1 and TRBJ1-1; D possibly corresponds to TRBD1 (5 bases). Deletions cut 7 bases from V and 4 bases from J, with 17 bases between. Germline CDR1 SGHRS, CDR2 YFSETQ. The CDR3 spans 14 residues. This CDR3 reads CASFLEGESTEAFF. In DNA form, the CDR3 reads TGCGCCAGCTTCTTGGAAGGGGAGAGCACTGAAGCTTTCTTT.

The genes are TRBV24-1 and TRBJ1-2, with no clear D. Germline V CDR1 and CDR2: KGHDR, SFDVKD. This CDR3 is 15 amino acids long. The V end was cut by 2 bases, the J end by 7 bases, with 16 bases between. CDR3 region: CATSDSATTSTGYTF. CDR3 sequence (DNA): TGTGCCACCAGTGATTCCGCGACAACGAGTACTGGCTACACCTTC.

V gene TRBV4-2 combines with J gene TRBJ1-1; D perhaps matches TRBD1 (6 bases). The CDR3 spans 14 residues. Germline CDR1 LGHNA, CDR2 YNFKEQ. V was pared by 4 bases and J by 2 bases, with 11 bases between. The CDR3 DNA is TGTGCCAGCAGCCTTGGCAGGGGCAACACTGAAGCTTTCTTT. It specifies CASSLGRGNTEAFF.

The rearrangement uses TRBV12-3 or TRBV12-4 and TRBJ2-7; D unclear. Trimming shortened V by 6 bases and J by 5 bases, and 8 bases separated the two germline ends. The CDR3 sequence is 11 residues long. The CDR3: CASSPGDEQYF. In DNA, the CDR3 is TGTGCCAGCAGCCCTGGGGACGAGCAGTACTTC.

CDR3 sequence: CASSIDRDRSQPQHF. The CDR3 DNA reads as TGTGCCAGTAGTATAGACCGGGACAGGAGTCAGCCCCAGCATTTT. The chain employs TRBV19 and TRBJ1-5, with 8 bases that match TRBD1. Germline CDR1 is LNHDA and CDR2 is SQIVND (reference sequence). This CDR3 contains 15 residues. Germline trimming cut 0 bases from V and 6 bases from J; bases unmatched to any gene: 4. Complete variable domain (other parts from reference TRBV19 and TRBJ1-5): DGGITQSPKYLFRKEGQNVTLSCEQNLNHDAMYWYRQDPGQGLRLIYYSQIVNDFQKGDIAEGYSVSREKKESFPLTVTSAQKNPTAFYLCASSIDRDRSQPQHFGDGTRLSIL.

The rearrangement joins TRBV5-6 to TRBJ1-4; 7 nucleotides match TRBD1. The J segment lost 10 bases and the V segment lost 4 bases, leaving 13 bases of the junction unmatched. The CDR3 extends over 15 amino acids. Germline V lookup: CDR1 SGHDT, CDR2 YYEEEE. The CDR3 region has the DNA TGTGCCAGCAGCCCCCGGGCAGGGGGGTTTGGAAAACTGTTTTTT. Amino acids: CASSPRAGGFGKLFF.

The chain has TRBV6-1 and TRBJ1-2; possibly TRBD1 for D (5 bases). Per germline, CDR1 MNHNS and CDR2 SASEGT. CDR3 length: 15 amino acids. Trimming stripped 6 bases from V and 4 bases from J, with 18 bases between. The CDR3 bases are TGTGCCAGCAGCCTTTCCGGGACGGACTTCTATGGCTACACCTTC. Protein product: CASSLSGTDFYGYTF.

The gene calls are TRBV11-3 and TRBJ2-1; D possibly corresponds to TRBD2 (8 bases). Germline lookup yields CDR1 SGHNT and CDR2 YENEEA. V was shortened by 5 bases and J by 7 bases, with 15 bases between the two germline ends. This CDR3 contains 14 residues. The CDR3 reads CASSPGGLENEQFF. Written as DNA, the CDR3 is TGTGCCAGCAGCCCAGGGGGACTAGAAAATGAGCAGTTCTTC.

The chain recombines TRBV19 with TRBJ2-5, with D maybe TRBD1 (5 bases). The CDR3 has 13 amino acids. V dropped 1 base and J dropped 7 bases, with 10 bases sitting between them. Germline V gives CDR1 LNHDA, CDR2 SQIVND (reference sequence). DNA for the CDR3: TGTGCCAGTAGTATAGGCCATCAGGGGACCCAGTACTTC. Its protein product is CASSIGHQGTQYF. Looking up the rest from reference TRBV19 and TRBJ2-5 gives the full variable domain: DGGITQSPKYLFRKEGQNVTLSCEQNLNHDAMYWYRQDPGQGLRLIYYSQIVNDFQKGDIAEGYSVSREKKESFPLTVTSAQKNPTAFYLCASSIGHQGTQYFGPGTRLLVL.

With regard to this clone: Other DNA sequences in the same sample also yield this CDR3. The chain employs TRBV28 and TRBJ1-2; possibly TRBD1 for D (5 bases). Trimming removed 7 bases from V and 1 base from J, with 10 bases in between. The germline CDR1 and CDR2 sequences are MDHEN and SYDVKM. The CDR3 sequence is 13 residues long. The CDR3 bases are TGTGCCAGCATCCCAGGGAGTAACTATGGCTACACCTTC. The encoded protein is CASIPGSNYGYTF.

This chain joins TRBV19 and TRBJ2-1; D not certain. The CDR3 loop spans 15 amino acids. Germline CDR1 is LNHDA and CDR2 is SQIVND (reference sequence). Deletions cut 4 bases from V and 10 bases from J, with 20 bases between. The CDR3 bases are TGTGCCAGTAGTACCTATAGCCCTACCTCCCCCGAGCAGTTCTTC. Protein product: CASSTYSPTSPEQFF. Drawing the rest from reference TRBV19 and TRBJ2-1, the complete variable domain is DGGITQSPKYLFRKEGQNVTLSCEQNLNHDAMYWYRQDPGQGLRLIYYSQIVNDFQKGDIAEGYSVSREKKESFPLTVTSAQKNPTAFYLCASSTYSPTSPEQFFGPGTRLTVL.

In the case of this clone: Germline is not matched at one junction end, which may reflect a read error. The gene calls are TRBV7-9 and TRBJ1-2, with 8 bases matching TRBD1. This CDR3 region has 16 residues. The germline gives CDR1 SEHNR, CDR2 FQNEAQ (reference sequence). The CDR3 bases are TGTGCCAACAGCCGGGAGATGACAGGGGCTAACTATGGCTACACCTTC. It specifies CANSREMTGANYGYTF.

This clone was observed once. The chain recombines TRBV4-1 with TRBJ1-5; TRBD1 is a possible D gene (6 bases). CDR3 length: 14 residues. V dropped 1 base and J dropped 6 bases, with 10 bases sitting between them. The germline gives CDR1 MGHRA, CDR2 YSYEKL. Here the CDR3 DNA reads TGCGCCAGCAGCCAAGTCACAGGGATTCAGCCCCAGCATTTT. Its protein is CASSQVTGIQPQHF.

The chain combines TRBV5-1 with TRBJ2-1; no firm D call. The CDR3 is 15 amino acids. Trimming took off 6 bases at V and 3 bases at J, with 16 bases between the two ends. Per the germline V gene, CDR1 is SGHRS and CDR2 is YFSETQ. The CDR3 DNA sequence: TGCGCCAGCAACTTAGAGGCGCCCGGCTACAATGAGCAGTTCTTC. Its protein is CASNLEAPGYNEQFF.

The CDR3 protein is CASSFSVDEAFF. CDR3 nucleotides: TGTGCCAGCAGCTTTTCGGTGGATGAAGCTTTCTTT. The genes are TRBV7-9 and TRBJ1-1; D is ambiguous. Germline CDR1 and CDR2: SEHNR and FQNEAQ (reference sequence). Trimming took 3 bases from V and 7 from J, leaving 9 bases between them. The CDR3 consists of 12 residues.

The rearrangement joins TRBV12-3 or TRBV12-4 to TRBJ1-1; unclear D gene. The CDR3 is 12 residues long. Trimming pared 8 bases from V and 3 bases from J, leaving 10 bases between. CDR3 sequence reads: CASSGSHTEAFF. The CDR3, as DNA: TGTGCCAGCTCCGGGTCCCACACTGAAGCTTTCTTT.

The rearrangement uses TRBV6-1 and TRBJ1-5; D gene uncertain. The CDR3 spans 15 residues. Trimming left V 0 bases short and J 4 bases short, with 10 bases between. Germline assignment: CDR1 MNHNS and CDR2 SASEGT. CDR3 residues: CASSEALAGNQPQHF. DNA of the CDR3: TGTGCCAGCAGTGAAGCGCTCGCAGGTAATCAGCCCCAGCATTTT.

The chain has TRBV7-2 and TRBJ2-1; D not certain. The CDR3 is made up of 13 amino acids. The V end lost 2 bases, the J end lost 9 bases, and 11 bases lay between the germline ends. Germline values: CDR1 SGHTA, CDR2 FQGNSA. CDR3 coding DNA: TGTGCCAGCAGCTTAATTTCAGTAGGTGAGCAGTTCTTC. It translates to CASSLISVGEQFF.

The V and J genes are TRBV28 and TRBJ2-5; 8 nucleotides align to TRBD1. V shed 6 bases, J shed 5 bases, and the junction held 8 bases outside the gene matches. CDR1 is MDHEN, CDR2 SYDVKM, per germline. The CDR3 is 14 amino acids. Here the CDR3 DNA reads TGTGCCAGCAGGCCAGGGGGCTTGTTGGAGACCCAGTACTTC. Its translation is CASRPGGLLETQYF.

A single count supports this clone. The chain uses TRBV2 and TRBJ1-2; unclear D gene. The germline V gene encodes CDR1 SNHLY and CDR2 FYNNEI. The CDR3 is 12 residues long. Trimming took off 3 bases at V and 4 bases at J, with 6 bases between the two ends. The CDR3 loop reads CASSEESYGYTF. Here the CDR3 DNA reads TGTGCCAGCAGTGAGGAATCCTATGGCTACACCTTC.

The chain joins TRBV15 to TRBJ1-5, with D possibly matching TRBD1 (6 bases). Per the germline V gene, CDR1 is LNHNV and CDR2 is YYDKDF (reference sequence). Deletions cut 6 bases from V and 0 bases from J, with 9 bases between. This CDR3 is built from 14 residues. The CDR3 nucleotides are TGTGCCACCAGTCCGGACAGTAGCAATCAGCCCCAGCATTTT. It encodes CATSPDSSNQPQHF.